This passage covers 28 T cell receptor beta chains from one sample sequenced in a study of T cell responses to AZD1222 COVID-19 vaccine. Assay: immunoSEQ multiplex PCR; the TCRdb copy retains only in-frame clones and omits some. The table records 100,000 or so clones, about 86% of them present only once. The sample in question was peripheral blood, obtained 28 days after the second AZD1222 dose. Receptor source: an adult who received the AZD1222 COVID-19 vaccine.

This chain connects TRBV29-1 to TRBJ1-5, with TRBD1 matching over 9 bases. Germline CDR1 reads SQVTM; CDR2 reads ANQGSEA. The J segment lost 2 bases and the V segment lost 4 bases, leaving 0 bases of the junction unmatched. CDR3 length equals 13 residues. CDR3: CSVGQGGNQPQHF. The CDR3 DNA reads TGCAGCGTTGGACAGGGGGGCAATCAGCCCCAGCATTTT.

The J gene is TRBJ1-2, the V gene TRBV4-3, with D unclear. Germline assignment: CDR1 LGHNA and CDR2 YSLEER. V was pared by 4 bases and J by 6 bases, with 12 bases between. The CDR3 has 13 amino acids. The DNA of the CDR3 is TGCGCCAGCAGCCTATCCGGACGGGATGGCTACACCTTC. Protein sequence: CASSLSGRDGYTF.

The V call is TRBV9, the J call TRBJ1-2; D perhaps matches TRBD1 (5 bases). Germline V gene data show CDR1 as SGDLS and CDR2 as YYNGEE. V lost 4 bases and J 1 base, leaving 14 bases between the germline ends. The CDR3 is 15 amino acids. CDR3 residues: CASSKGDVSNYGYTF. Written as DNA, the CDR3 is TGTGCCAGCAGCAAAGGGGATGTCAGTAACTATGGCTACACCTTC.

CDR3 sequence: CASSFGSSYNEQFF. The CDR3, as DNA: TGTGCCAGCAGTTTCGGTAGCTCCTACAATGAGCAGTTCTTC. The chain links TRBV28 to TRBJ2-1; D is unresolved. V lost 3 bases and J 0 bases, leaving 6 bases between the germline ends. CDR1 is MDHEN, CDR2 SYDVKM, per germline. The CDR3 runs 14 residues.

The chain couples TRBV7-2 to TRBJ2-1, with 9 bases matching TRBD2. Germline CDR1 SGHTA, CDR2 FQGNSA. V lost 3 bases to trimming and J lost 3 bases; unmatched junction nucleotides: 3. The CDR3 runs to 15 residues. CDR3 in amino acids: CASSFASGNYNEQFF. The CDR3 coding sequence is TGTGCCAGCAGCTTCGCTAGCGGGAACTACAATGAGCAGTTCTTC.

This chain links TRBV27 with TRBJ1-6; the D gene is possibly TRBD1 (6 bases). Germline loops: CDR1 MNHEY, CDR2 SMNVEV (reference sequence). The CDR3 runs to 14 residues. The V gene lost 6 bases and the J gene lost 8 bases, with 14 bases spanning the gap. CDR3 amino acids: CASRRGSRDSPLHF. CDR3 DNA: TGTGCCAGCAGGAGGGGGAGTAGGGATTCACCCCTCCACTTT.

This chain joins TRBV7-3 and TRBJ2-7; TRBD2 matches 12 bases. J was trimmed by 4 bases and V by 2 bases; bases with no gene match: 3. The CDR3 length is 15 residues. From germline, CDR1 is SGHTA and CDR2 FQGTGA. CDR3 bases: TGTGCCAGCAGCTTACTAGCGGGAGGGATATACGAGCAGTACTTC. Translating it yields CASSLLAGGIYEQYF.

The chain has TRBV28 and TRBJ1-4; D perhaps matches TRBD1 (6 bases). Trimming pared 8 bases from V and 7 bases from J, leaving 11 bases between. The CDR3 runs to 12 residues. Germline lookup yields CDR1 MDHEN and CDR2 SYDVKM. DNA of the CDR3: TGTGCCAGCTTAACAGGGAGTGAAAAACTGTTTTTT. This codes for CASLTGSEKLFF.

This chain joins TRBV30 and TRBJ1-6; D is possibly TRBD1 (6 bases). Looked up from germline, CDR1 is GTSNPN and CDR2 is SVGIG (reference sequence). V lost 0 bases and J 7 bases, leaving 13 bases between the germline ends. The CDR3 runs 15 residues. The DNA for the CDR3 is TGTGCCTGGAGTGTACGGCCAGGGGTGAATTCACCCCTCCACTTT. Translation gives CAWSVRPGVNSPLHF.

This clone was counted a single time. The CDR3 spells CASRLGQGINTEAFF. The CDR3 coding sequence is TGTGCCAGCAGATTAGGACAGGGGATAAACACTGAAGCTTTCTTT. The rearrangement links TRBV6-5 to TRBJ1-1; TRBD1 matches at 9 bases. Per the germline V gene, CDR1 is MNHEY and CDR2 is SVGAGI. The CDR3 covers 15 residues. V dropped 6 bases and J dropped 2; count of bases not matched to a gene: 7.

This sequence joins TRBV6-6 and TRBJ1-3, with 9 bases that match TRBD1. From germline, CDR1 is MNHNY and CDR2 SVGAGI (reference sequence). The V gene end was trimmed by 4 bases and the J gene end by 8 bases; junction bases not matched to a gene: 6. The CDR3 totals 14 residues. The DNA of the CDR3 is TGTGCCAGCAGTTGGGACAGGGTGGCAGACACCATATATTTT. Protein: CASSWDRVADTIYF.

This clone was seen a single time. The chain recombines TRBV30 with TRBJ2-1; TRBD2 aligns across 13 bases. Germline V gene lookup returns CDR1 GTSNPN and CDR2 SVGIG (reference sequence). The CDR3 covers 15 residues. After removal of 5 bases from V and 15 bases from J, the junction contained 16 bases not matched to a gene. CDR3 coding DNA: TGTGCCTGGGCCCCCCTACTAGCGGGGGGGCCCGGGTCGTTCTTC. Residues: CAWAPLLAGGPGSFF.

Concerning this clone itself: The junction departs from germline at one end; a sequencing error may be responsible. The chain is built from TRBV7-7 and TRBJ2-2; D call uncertain. CDR3 size: 13 residues. Germline-derived CDR1 and CDR2 are SSHAT and FNYEAQ (reference sequence). The CDR3 nucleotides are TGTGCTAGCAGCGCGCAGAGAACCGGGGAGCTGTTTTTT. Its translation is CASSAQRTGELFF.

The V and J genes are TRBV5-1 and TRBJ2-5, with 10 bases matching TRBD2. Germline assignment: CDR1 SGHRS and CDR2 YFSETQ. V was clipped by 4 bases and J by 5 bases; unmatched bases: 5. The CDR3 totals 14 residues. CDR3 DNA: TGCGCCAGCAGCCGCACTAGCGGGAAGGAGACCCAGTACTTC. This gives the protein CASSRTSGKETQYF.

The rearrangement joins TRBV28 to TRBJ1-5; D is unclear. Germline V lookup: CDR1 MDHEN, CDR2 SYDVKM. This CDR3 spans 14 amino acids. The V end lost 3 bases, the J end lost 8 bases, and 14 bases lay between the germline ends. Here the CDR3 DNA reads TGTGCCAGCAGTTTGATAAACGGGGTTGAGCCCCAGCATTTT. Translation gives CASSLINGVEPQHF.

The chain couples TRBV5-1 to TRBJ2-7; 7 positions match TRBD2. This CDR3 contains 15 residues. Losses at the gene ends were 0 bases for V and 1 base for J; bases not matched to a gene: 4. CDR1 SGHRS and CDR2 YFSETQ come from the germline V gene. Here the CDR3 DNA reads TGCGCCAGCAGCTTGGGAGGACTAGGTTCCTACGAGCAGTACTTC. Translated, it gives CASSLGGLGSYEQYF.

This chain joins TRBV18 and TRBJ2-1, with a tentative D call TRBD2 (5 bases). CDR1 KGHSH and CDR2 LQKENI come from the germline V gene. Trimming took off 3 bases at V and 5 bases at J, with 14 bases between the two ends. The CDR3 is made up of 15 amino acids. CDR3 in DNA: TGTGCCAGCTCACCCGACGGGAACTACCACAATGAGCAGTTCTTC. As protein: CASSPDGNYHNEQFF.

This chain connects TRBV5-4 to TRBJ1-1; 8 bases align to TRBD1. The CDR3 spans 17 residues. V was clipped by 4 bases and J by 0 bases; unmatched bases: 11. Germline V gene sequence: CDR1 SGHNT, CDR2 YYREEE (reference sequence). The DNA of the CDR3 is TGTGCCAGCAGCCCGTCAGGGGGCTGGGCAATGAACACTGAAGCTTTCTTT. Protein: CASSPSGGWAMNTEAFF.

This clone turned up a few times. The chain links TRBV13 to TRBJ2-7; D may be TRBD2 (6 bases). The germline V gene encodes CDR1 PRHDT and CDR2 FYEKMQ (reference sequence). The CDR3 contains 16 residues. Trimming cost V 1 base and J 2 bases, with 15 bases left between them. The CDR3: CASSLDGTEEAYEQYF. The CDR3 DNA sequence: TGTGCCAGCAGCTTAGACGGGACTGAAGAGGCCTACGAGCAGTACTTC.

The gene calls are TRBV5-1 and TRBJ1-4; D may be TRBD1 (5 bases). The CDR3 contains 14 residues. Trimming pared 4 bases from V and 8 bases from J, leaving 15 bases between. The germline gives CDR1 SGHRS, CDR2 YFSETQ. The CDR3 DNA sequence: TGCGCCAGCAGCCGAGGGGCCCAGGAGGAAAAACTGTTTTTT. This translates into CASSRGAQEEKLFF.

This clone was detected only a few times. In nucleotides, the CDR3 is TGTGCCAGCAGCTTCCGAGGGAGGGGTACTGAAGCTTTCTTT. Its translation is CASSFRGRGTEAFF. The chain couples TRBV7-2 to TRBJ1-1; the D gene is possibly TRBD1 (5 bases). CDR1 SGHTA and CDR2 FQGNSA come from the germline V gene. The V and J ends lost 3 bases and 5 bases respectively, with 13 bases between them. This CDR3 has 14 residues.

The rearrangement joins TRBV5-8 to TRBJ2-3; 8 bases line up with TRBD2. Germline V gene lookup returns CDR1 SGHTS and CDR2 YDEGEE. The CDR3 has 15 residues. The V gene end was trimmed by 1 base and the J gene end by 1 base; junction bases not matched to a gene: 2. CDR3 region: CASSLIGGGTDTQYF. CDR3 sequence (DNA): TGTGCCAGCAGCTTGATCGGGGGGGGCACAGATACGCAGTATTTT.

V is TRBV28 and J is TRBJ2-6; the D is unclear. Germline CDR1 MDHEN, CDR2 SYDVKM. CDR3 length: 13 residues. V lost 9 bases and J 0 bases, leaving 6 bases between the germline ends. CDR3 region: CARQNSGANVLTF. CDR3 coding DNA: TGTGCCAGACAGAACTCTGGGGCCAACGTCCTGACTTTC.

V and J are TRBV12-3 or TRBV12-4 and TRBJ2-2, with D possibly TRBD2 on 5 matching bases. Trimming removed 6 bases from V and 6 bases from J, with 11 bases in between. The CDR3 spans 13 residues. CDR3 nucleotide sequence: TGTGCCAGCAGCCCGGGGTTTCCCGGGGAGCTGTTTTTT. Its protein product is CASSPGFPGELFF.

This clone has only a few counts. This chain joins TRBV7-9 and TRBJ2-5; 8 bases are shared with TRBD1. Germline V gives CDR1 SEHNR, CDR2 FQNEAQ (reference sequence). This CDR3 spans 14 amino acids. V shed 5 bases, J shed 5 bases, and the junction held 7 bases outside the gene matches. In nucleotides, the CDR3 is TGTGCCAGCAGCAGTACAGGGGGTATCGAGACCCAGTACTTC. Its translation: CASSSTGGIETQYF.

This chain uses TRBV6-4 with TRBJ2-1; no definite D call. V was trimmed by 5 bases and J by 7 bases, leaving 9 bases between them. The V gene's germline CDR1 is MRHNA and CDR2 SNTAGT. CDR3 size: 12 residues. The DNA of the CDR3 is TGTGCCAGCAGTCAAGGGTGGAATGAGCAGTTCTTC. Its translation: CASSQGWNEQFF.

The V and J genes are TRBV12-3 or TRBV12-4 and TRBJ1-1; a weak D match, TRBD1 (6 bases). The CDR3 loop spans 13 amino acids. Trimming removed 5 bases from V and 4 bases from J, with 11 bases in between. The CDR3 nucleotides read TGTGCCAGCAGTCCGAGGGACACCACTGAAGCTTTCTTT. Translated: CASSPRDTTEAFF.

The chain links TRBV28 to TRBJ1-2; the D gene is possibly TRBD1 (5 bases). The CDR3 loop spans 13 amino acids. Trimming shortened V by 3 bases and J by 4 bases, and 9 bases separated the two germline ends. Germline V lookup: CDR1 MDHEN, CDR2 SYDVKM. The CDR3 loop is CASSFTRVYGYTF. CDR3 sequence (DNA): TGTGCCAGCAGTTTTACCAGGGTCTATGGCTACACCTTC.